These 23 T cell receptor beta chains originate from one sample sequenced in a study of blood T cell repertoires in COVID-19. Assay used: immunoSEQ multiplex PCR; TCRdb lists only in-frame clones, some missing. This sample has about 120,000 clones, with 80% to 90% found just once. The specimen sequenced was peripheral blood. The receptors come from an older woman with acute or convalescent COVID-19.

On this clone itself: The junction and the germline gene differ at one end; a read error may be behind it. This chain connects TRBV2 to TRBJ1-5, with 7 bases lining up with TRBD1. The CDR3 has 15 residues. CDR1 is SNHLY, CDR2 FYNNEI, per germline. The CDR3 loop reads CASSSAGGSYQPQHF. In DNA, the CDR3 is TGTGCCAGCAGTTCAGCAGGGGGTAGCTATCAGCCCCAGCATTTT.

This clone has a single count. The J gene is TRBJ2-1, the V gene TRBV12-3 or TRBV12-4; TRBD2 might be the D (6 bases). With 2 bases removed from V and 12 bases from J, the gap between germline ends came to 14 bases. The CDR3 totals 13 residues. The CDR3 DNA follows: TGTGCCAGCAGTTTACGGAGGGCCACGGTGCAGTTCTTC. This encodes CASSLRRATVQFF.

The V gene is TRBV5-1, the J gene TRBJ1-1; 8 nucleotides match TRBD1. This CDR3 spans 13 amino acids. The germline gives CDR1 SGHRS, CDR2 YFSETQ. Trimming at V came to 3 bases and at J to 6 bases, leaving 4 bases not matched to a gene. CDR3 DNA: TGCGCCAGCAGCTACGCAGGGGGCTCTGAAGCTTTCTTT. Encoded protein: CASSYAGGSEAFF.

This chain joins TRBV12-3 or TRBV12-4 and TRBJ1-1; D perhaps matches TRBD1 (6 bases). CDR3 length: 10 residues. The V gene lost 10 bases and the J gene lost 11 bases, with 14 bases spanning the gap. The CDR3 loop reads CAILQGRAFF. In nucleotides, the CDR3 is TGTGCCATCCTACAGGGTCGGGCTTTCTTT.

In its sample, this clone was seen a few times. The chain combines TRBV5-6 with TRBJ1-3; 8 bases match TRBD1. V gave up 4 bases and J gave up 0 bases; unmatched junction bases: 3. Germline CDR1 and CDR2: SGHDT and YYEEEE. The CDR3 extends over 15 amino acids. The DNA of the CDR3 is TGTGCCAGCAGCGGAACAGGGGGCTCTGGAAACACCATATATTTT. Its translation is CASSGTGGSGNTIYF.

This clone occurred a few times. The chain carries TRBV9 and TRBJ2-3; TRBD2 matches at 10 bases. Germline V gene lookup returns CDR1 SGDLS and CDR2 YYNGEE. J lost 2 bases, V lost 4 bases, and 7 bases had no gene match. CDR3 length: 16 amino acids. The CDR3 sequence is CASSSGTSDSTDTQYF. CDR3 nucleotide sequence: TGTGCCAGCAGCTCCGGGACTAGCGATTCCACAGATACGCAGTATTTT.

The rearrangement uses TRBV28 and TRBJ1-6, with D possibly being TRBD1 (5 bases). CDR1 and CDR2 from the germline V gene are MDHEN and SYDVKM. V lost 3 bases and J 8 bases, leaving 14 bases between the germline ends. CDR3 length equals 15 residues. CDR3 region: CASSLAPIGDSPLHF. In DNA, the CDR3 is TGTGCCAGCAGTTTGGCCCCGATAGGGGATTCACCCCTCCACTTT.

This chain joins TRBV7-2 and TRBJ2-3; 13 positions match TRBD2. Germline CDR1 and CDR2: SGHTA and FQGNSA. There are 18 residues in the CDR3. With V trimmed by 8 bases and J by 0 bases, 11 bases remained unmatched. CDR3 nucleotides: TGTGCCAGCTCTACAACTAGCGGGGGGGCCGGTAGCACAGATACGCAGTATTTT. It codes for CASSTTSGGAGSTDTQYF.

The chain uses TRBV7-2 and TRBJ2-7; D is unresolved. The CDR3 consists of 11 residues. CDR1 and CDR2 from the germline V gene are SGHTA and FQGNSA. With 4 bases removed from V and 3 bases from J, the gap between germline ends came to 4 bases. Here the CDR3 reads CASSSYYEQYF. The CDR3 DNA follows: TGTGCCAGCAGCTCCTACTACGAGCAGTACTTC.

V gene TRBV3-1 (or the pseudogene TRBV3-2) combines with J gene TRBJ2-1; TRBD2 agrees at 13 bases. The J segment lost 4 bases and the V segment lost 4 bases, leaving 4 bases of the junction unmatched. In germline, CDR1 is LGHDT, CDR2 YNNKEL (reference sequence). CDR3 length equals 16 residues. This CDR3 reads CASSPRTSGSYNEQFF. In nucleotides, the CDR3 is TGTGCCAGCAGCCCCCGGACTAGCGGGAGTTACAATGAGCAGTTCTTC.

The chain uses TRBV5-1 and TRBJ1-1, with 8 positions matching TRBD1. V was clipped by 2 bases and J by 1 base; unmatched bases: 7. CDR1 is SGHRS and CDR2 is YFSETQ in the germline V gene. This CDR3 comprises 16 residues. The DNA of the CDR3 is TGCGCCAGCAGCTTCCCGGACAGGGCTAAGAACACTGAAGCTTTCTTT. Protein product: CASSFPDRAKNTEAFF. Combining the CDR3 with reference TRBV5-1 and TRBJ1-1 gives the whole variable domain KAGVTQTPRYLIKTRGQQVTLSCSPISGHRSVSWYQQTPGQGLQFLFEYFSETQRNKGNFPGRFSGRQFSNSRSEMNVSTLELGDSALYLCASSFPDRAKNTEAFFGQGTRLTVV.

This chain joins TRBV9 and TRBJ1-1, with D perhaps matching TRBD1 (5 bases). Germline V gene data show CDR1 as SGDLS and CDR2 as YYNGEE. CDR3 length: 13 amino acids. The V end lost 4 bases, the J end lost 3 bases, and 10 bases lay between the germline ends. The DNA of the CDR3 is TGTGCCAGCAGCCCGGGGGGGGACACTGAAGCTTTCTTT. It encodes CASSPGGDTEAFF.

The chain has TRBV30 and TRBJ2-7; perhaps TRBD1 as D (6 bases). V lost 7 bases, J lost 2 bases, and 12 bases lay in between. Germline-derived CDR1 and CDR2 are GTSNPN and SVGIG (reference sequence). There are 12 residues in the CDR3. The chain's CDR3 is CALGQSPYEQYF. As DNA, the CDR3 is TGTGCCTTAGGACAGTCCCCCTACGAGCAGTACTTC.

This clone was recorded only once. Other DNA variants within this sample encode the same CDR3. This chain connects TRBV28 to TRBJ1-1, with TRBD1 matching 9 bases. CDR3 length: 12 residues. V shed 6 bases and J 4 bases; nucleotides not matched to a gene: 0. CDR1 is MDHEN and CDR2 is SYDVKM in the germline V gene. CDR3 DNA sequence: TGTGCCAGCAGACAGGGGGCCACTGAAGCTTTCTTT. Its translation: CASRQGATEAFF.

The J gene is TRBJ2-1, the V gene TRBV28, with D possibly being TRBD1 (6 bases). Trimming took 6 bases from V and 6 from J, leaving 18 bases between them. The CDR3 is 15 amino acids. Germline assignment: CDR1 MDHEN and CDR2 SYDVKM. The CDR3 protein is CASRTRQALLNEQFF. CDR3 nucleotide sequence: TGTGCCAGCAGAACTCGACAGGCACTTCTCAATGAGCAGTTCTTC.

The V gene is TRBV10-3, the J gene TRBJ2-4, with D unclear. The CDR3 covers 15 residues. CDR1 is ENHRY and CDR2 is SYGVKD in the germline V gene. The V end lost 4 bases, the J end lost 5 bases, and 15 bases lay between the germline ends. The CDR3 region is CAISVGSVQENIQYF. The CDR3 DNA reads as TGTGCCATCAGTGTAGGATCGGTCCAGGAAAACATTCAGTACTTC.

The count of this clone is one. The chain has TRBV12-3 or TRBV12-4 and TRBJ2-1; possible D gene TRBD1, 6 bases. The V and J ends lost 5 bases and 9 bases respectively, with 11 bases between them. The CDR3 extends over 12 amino acids. The CDR3 DNA reads TGTGCCAGCAGTGCCTCAGGGGCTGAGCAGTTCTTC. Protein sequence: CASSASGAEQFF.

CDR3 bases: TGTGCCAGCAGGAGGGCGGATCAGCCCCAGCATTTT. Residues: CASRRADQPQHF. The V gene is TRBV28, the J gene TRBJ1-5; D not certain. This CDR3 has 12 residues. Germline CDR1 MDHEN, CDR2 SYDVKM. V shed 6 bases and J shed 5 bases, with 8 bases lying between them.

The chain joins TRBV11-2 to TRBJ2-4; D might be TRBD1 (5 bases). Germline V gene data show CDR1 as SGHAT and CDR2 as FQNNGV. Deletions cut 5 bases from V and 7 bases from J, with 15 bases between. The CDR3 length is 14 residues. The CDR3 region is CASSLSPQVNIQYF. The CDR3 DNA reads TGTGCCAGCAGCCTTAGCCCACAGGTTAACATTCAGTACTTC.

This chain connects TRBV9 to TRBJ2-2; the match to TRBD2 covers 8 bases. The CDR3 runs to 14 residues. The germline V gene encodes CDR1 SGDLS and CDR2 YYNGEE. Trimming cost V 5 bases and J 1 base; bases outside gene matches: 1. The CDR3 region has the DNA TGTGCCAGCAGTAGCGGGGTGAACACCGGGGAGCTGTTTTTT. This gives the protein CASSSGVNTGELFF.

This chain joins TRBV4-1 and TRBJ2-7, with D unclear. Germline V gene lookup returns CDR1 MGHRA and CDR2 YSYEKL. V was pared by 3 bases and J by 2 bases, with 14 bases between. This CDR3 spans 15 amino acids. In DNA, the CDR3 is TGCGCCAGCAGCCATGGGCACAGCTCTACCTACGAGCAGTACTTC. It yields the protein CASSHGHSSTYEQYF.

The chain joins TRBV29-1 to TRBJ2-7, with D perhaps matching TRBD1 (6 bases). The V end was cut by 7 bases, the J end by 6 bases, with 16 bases between. The length of the CDR3 is 12 residues. CDR1 is SQVTM, CDR2 ANQGSEA, per germline. CDR3 loop: CSDRPPGAEQYF. CDR3 DNA: TGCAGCGATAGACCTCCAGGGGCCGAGCAGTACTTC.

The chain is built from TRBV3-1 (or the pseudogene TRBV3-2) and TRBJ1-1; TRBD1 aligns across 7 bases. Losses at the gene ends were 1 base for V and 10 bases for J; bases not matched to a gene: 6. The CDR3 runs to 13 residues. The V gene's germline CDR1 is LGHDT and CDR2 YNNKEL (reference sequence). In DNA form, the CDR3 reads TGTGCCAGCAGCCAAGGACAGGGATTTAGAGCTTTCTTT. This sequence encodes CASSQGQGFRAFF.